Presented here are 32 T cell receptor beta chains from one specimen sequenced in a study of shared clonotypes between healthy human individuals. Using immunoSEQ multiplex PCR, the repertoire was profiled, and TCRdb retains in-frame clones only, with some absent. The sample records about 2.5 million clones, less than 95% being singletons. Sequenced: naive CD4+ T cells from PBMCs. Sample subset: CD45RA+ positively selected. The receptors were gathered from a young man in good health. Some clones in this sample may be carry-over from other donors' samples.

The chain carries TRBV27 and TRBJ2-7; D call uncertain. The V gene lost 2 bases and the J gene lost 2 bases, with 10 bases spanning the gap. The CDR3 totals 14 residues. Germline assignment: CDR1 MNHEY and CDR2 SMNVEV (reference sequence). The CDR3 sequence is CASSLKGITYEQYF. The CDR3 DNA reads as TGTGCCAGCAGTTTAAAGGGCATAACCTACGAGCAGTACTTC.

V usage is TRBV4-3 and J usage is TRBJ2-7; D is possibly TRBD1 or TRBD2 (6 bases each). The germline V gene has CDR1 LGHNA and CDR2 YSLEER. The V end lost 3 bases, the J end lost 5 bases, and 14 bases lay between the germline ends. The CDR3 runs 14 residues. The CDR3 nucleotides are TGCGCCAGCAGCCAGGGCCACAGGGAGGACGAGCAGTACTTC. Protein product: CASSQGHREDEQYF.

The CDR3 loop is CSAPGKGEKLFF. CDR3 bases: TGCAGCGCCCCTGGAAAAGGTGAAAAACTGTTTTTT. This chain connects TRBV29-1 to TRBJ1-4; D call uncertain. Germline V gene lookup returns CDR1 SQVTM and CDR2 ANQGSEA. Trimming cost V 7 bases and J 7 bases, with 13 bases left between them. This CDR3 is 12 amino acids long. The variable domain in full, with the rest retrieved from reference TRBV29-1 and TRBJ1-4, is SAVISQKPSRDICQRGTSLTIQCQVDSQVTMMFWYRQQPGQSLTLIATANQGSEATYESGFVIDKFPISRPNLTFSTLTVSNMSPEDSSIYLCSAPGKGEKLFFGSGTQLSVL.

This clone was found once. This chain joins TRBV5-8 and TRBJ2-7, with unresolved D. This CDR3 comprises 13 residues. V was clipped by 3 bases and J by 3 bases, with 10 bases between them. Germline values: CDR1 SGHTS, CDR2 YDEGEE. The CDR3 DNA reads TGTGCCAGCAGCTCTGGGATGATCTACGAGCAGTACTTC. Translation: CASSSGMIYEQYF.

The chain joins TRBV5-6 to TRBJ2-1, with TRBD2 identical over 8 bases. Germline CDR1 SGHDT, CDR2 YYEEEE. V shed 3 bases, J shed 2 bases, and the junction held 7 bases outside the gene matches. This CDR3 has 16 amino acids. CDR3 sequence (DNA): TGTGCCAGCAGCTCGCAACTAGCGGTTGCCTACAATGAGCAGTTCTTC. Translated, it gives CASSSQLAVAYNEQFF.

In its sample, this clone was seen once. The V and J genes are TRBV5-6 and TRBJ2-7, with D possibly TRBD2 on 5 matching bases. The germline CDR1 and CDR2 sequences are SGHDT and YYEEEE. There are 14 residues in the CDR3. V was trimmed by 3 bases and J by 3 bases, leaving 13 bases between them. Here the CDR3 reads CASSSVEGRYEQYF. CDR3 coding DNA: TGTGCCAGCAGCTCCGTCGAGGGCCGCTACGAGCAGTACTTC.

This clone was found once. The J gene is TRBJ2-7, the V gene TRBV19; D unclear. This CDR3 has 14 residues. Trimming cost V 7 bases and J 2 bases, with 15 bases left between them. From germline, CDR1 is LNHDA and CDR2 SQIVND (reference sequence). The CDR3 here is CASNNRNRPYEQYF. The CDR3 DNA follows: TGTGCCAGTAACAACCGGAACAGACCCTACGAGCAGTACTTC.

The chain combines TRBV30 with TRBJ1-6, with D hard to call. The CDR3 spans 10 residues. Looked up from germline, CDR1 is GTSNPN and CDR2 is SVGIG (reference sequence). The ends were cut back, 1 base at V and 14 bases at J, with 6 bases in the middle. CDR3 in amino acids: CAWSGSSLHF. As DNA, the CDR3 is TGTGCCTGGAGTGGATCGTCCCTCCACTTT.

The chain couples TRBV7-3 to TRBJ2-3; either TRBD1 or TRBD2 may supply D (5 bases each). Germline-derived CDR1 and CDR2 are SGHTA and FQGTGA. Deletions cut 2 bases from V and 4 bases from J, with 16 bases between. This CDR3 contains 16 residues. The CDR3 region is CASSLRLRGKADTQYF. Written as DNA, the CDR3 is TGTGCCAGCAGCTTACGACTTCGGGGCAAGGCAGATACGCAGTATTTT. Complete variable domain (other parts from reference TRBV7-3 and TRBJ2-3): GAGVSQTPSNKVTEKGKYVELRCDPISGHTALYWYRQSLGQGPEFLIYFQGTGAADDSGLPNDRFFAVRPEGSVSTLKIQRTERGDSAVYLCASSLRLRGKADTQYFGPGTRLTVL.

The chain recombines TRBV18 with TRBJ2-5; D is perhaps TRBD1 (6 bases). V lost 6 bases to trimming and J lost 11 bases, with 25 bases between them. Germline V gene data show CDR1 as KGHSH and CDR2 as LQKENI. The CDR3 spans 15 residues. The CDR3 sequence is CASSPSSDSRREQYF. The DNA for the CDR3 is TGTGCCAGCTCCCCAAGCTCGGACAGCCGAAGGGAGCAGTACTTC. Filled out from reference TRBV18 and TRBJ2-5, the complete variable domain reads NAGVMQNPRHLVRRRGQEARLRCSPMKGHSHVYWYRQLPEEGLKFMVYLQKENIIDESGMPKERFSAEFPKEGPSILRIQQVVRGDSAAYFCASSPSSDSRREQYFGPGTRLLVL.

This sequence joins TRBV5-4 and TRBJ2-5; no reliable D call. This CDR3 spans 13 amino acids. Germline values: CDR1 SGHNT, CDR2 YYREEE (reference sequence). V was cut by 3 bases and J by 3 bases, with 9 bases left in between. CDR3 nucleotides: TGTGCCAGCAGCTCGGGTGATAAAGAGACCCAGTACTTC. This gives the protein CASSSGDKETQYF.

In its sample, this clone was seen once. The chain employs TRBV5-1 and TRBJ2-3; D is ambiguous. Germline values: CDR1 SGHRS, CDR2 YFSETQ. V lost 0 bases, J lost 2 bases, and 7 bases lay in between. CDR3 length: 14 amino acids. The CDR3 nucleotides are TGCGCCAGCAGCTTGGGCCCACACACAGATACGCAGTATTTT. Translated, it gives CASSLGPHTDTQYF.

For this clone: Because the CDR3's place on the DNA is in doubt, the DNA is left out and the CDR3 is given as listed by TCRdb. The chain recombines TRBV5-1 with TRBJ2-7. Germline V lookup: CDR1 SGHRS, CDR2 YFSETQ. From its first to its last residue, the CDR3 has 14 amino acids. The CDR3: CASSVGPGAYEQYF.

The chain carries TRBV20-1 and TRBJ1-1; D gene unclear. Germline assignment: CDR1 DFQATT and CDR2 SNEGSKA (reference sequence). V was clipped by 8 bases and J by 7 bases, with 11 bases between them. This CDR3 is built from 10 residues. The CDR3 DNA is TGCAGTCCCTCAGGTGGTGAAGCTTTCTTT. It encodes CSPSGGEAFF.

This sequence joins TRBV2 and TRBJ2-1; D is undetermined. V lost 7 bases and J lost 0, with 10 bases in between. Germline V lookup: CDR1 SNHLY, CDR2 FYNNEI. The CDR3 sequence is 14 residues long. The CDR3 loop is CASNELSSYNEQFF. CDR3 nucleotides: TGTGCCAGCAACGAACTGAGCTCCTACAATGAGCAGTTCTTC.

V is TRBV2 and J is TRBJ2-3; a possible D gene is TRBD2 (5 bases). Trimming pared 7 bases from V and 0 bases from J, leaving 11 bases between. Germline CDR1 reads SNHLY; CDR2 reads FYNNEI. The length of the CDR3 is 14 residues. CDR3 amino acids: CASMWRASTDTQYF. The CDR3 DNA reads TGTGCCAGCATGTGGCGGGCCAGCACAGATACGCAGTATTTT. Variable domain in full (rest from reference TRBV2 and TRBJ2-3): EPEVTQTPSHQVTQMGQEVILRCVPISNHLYFYWYRQILGQKVEFLVSFYNNEISEKSEIFDDQFSVERPDGSNFTLKIRSTKLEDSAMYFCASMWRASTDTQYFGPGTRLTVL.

The V call is TRBV30, the J call TRBJ2-7; unclear D gene. Deletions cut 0 bases from V and 3 bases from J, with 15 bases between. CDR3 length: 15 amino acids. Germline V gene sequence: CDR1 GTSNPN, CDR2 SVGIG (reference sequence). The CDR3 protein is CAWSVPYRRVYEQYF. DNA for the CDR3: TGTGCCTGGAGTGTACCGTATCGTCGGGTCTACGAGCAGTACTTC. The full variable domain, its missing parts supplied by reference TRBV30 and TRBJ2-7, is SQTIHQWPATLVQPVGSPLSLECTVEGTSNPNLYWYRQAAGRGLQLLFYSVGIGQISSEVPQNLSASRPQDRQFILSSKKLLLSDSGFYLCAWSVPYRRVYEQYFGPGTRLTVT.

The chain carries TRBV7-3 and TRBJ2-5; D not certain. Germline CDR1 and CDR2: SGHTA and FQGTGA. Trimming took 5 bases from V and 1 from J, leaving 14 bases between them. This CDR3 has 15 amino acids. The CDR3 region has the DNA TGTGCCAGCAGCCCTAGTGGGCGGCCCCAAGAGACCCAGTACTTC. Its protein product is CASSPSGRPQETQYF.

The chain uses TRBV6-1 and TRBJ1-5; D remains unclear. With 8 bases removed from V and 1 base from J, the gap between germline ends came to 15 bases. Germline CDR1 and CDR2: MNHNS and SASEGT. The CDR3 length is 15 residues. The CDR3 DNA reads as TGTGCCAGCGTAGCAAGGGCGGCGAGCAATCAGCCCCAGCATTTT. This codes for CASVARAASNQPQHF.

The CDR3 loop reads CASSPNPSIYNEQFF. The CDR3 nucleotides are TGCGCCAGCAGCCCCAACCCTAGTATCTACAATGAGCAGTTCTTC. This chain joins TRBV5-1 and TRBJ2-1; unclear D gene. The CDR3 is 15 amino acids. Looked up from germline, CDR1 is SGHRS and CDR2 is YFSETQ. Trimming shortened V by 4 bases and J by 3 bases, and 14 bases separated the two germline ends.

The rearrangement links TRBV5-1 to TRBJ2-3, with 10 bases aligning to TRBD2. Germline-derived CDR1 and CDR2 are SGHRS and YFSETQ. The CDR3 extends over 16 amino acids. The trim removed 2 bases at V and 2 bases at J, leaving 5 bases unmatched. The CDR3 nucleotides read TGCGCCAGCAGCTTAATGAGCGGGGGGGCCACAGATACGCAGTATTTT. It specifies CASSLMSGGATDTQYF. Looking up the rest from reference TRBV5-1 and TRBJ2-3 gives the full variable domain: KAGVTQTPRYLIKTRGQQVTLSCSPISGHRSVSWYQQTPGQGLQFLFEYFSETQRNKGNFPGRFSGRQFSNSRSEMNVSTLELGDSALYLCASSLMSGGATDTQYFGPGTRLTVL.

About this clone itself: Other DNA sequences in this specimen translate into the identical CDR3. V is TRBV28 and J is TRBJ2-7, with TRBD1 matching 8 bases. Germline V gene sequence: CDR1 MDHEN, CDR2 SYDVKM. The CDR3 length is 15 residues. V lost 4 bases and J lost 3; bases outside the gene matches: 8. This CDR3 reads CASSSSGTGYYEQYF. The CDR3, as DNA: TGTGCCAGCAGTTCATCCGGGACAGGTTACTACGAGCAGTACTTC.

V is TRBV5-1 and J is TRBJ1-1; TRBD1 aligns across 10 bases. Germline V gene sequence: CDR1 SGHRS, CDR2 YFSETQ. The V gene end was trimmed by 8 bases and the J gene end by 2 bases; junction bases not matched to a gene: 3. The CDR3 is made up of 13 amino acids. CDR3 sequence reads: CASRQGANTEAFF. Here the CDR3 DNA reads TGCGCCAGTCGACAGGGGGCAAACACTGAAGCTTTCTTT.

The V call is TRBV30, the J call TRBJ2-7; 12 nucleotides match TRBD1. The CDR3 sequence is 14 residues long. Germline trimming cut 5 bases from V and 5 bases from J; bases unmatched to any gene: 7. Germline CDR1 and CDR2: GTSNPN and SVGIG (reference sequence). The CDR3 DNA reads as TGTGCCTGGGCCGGGACAGGGGGCATGAACGAGCAGTACTTC. Protein product: CAWAGTGGMNEQYF.

The CDR3 DNA sequence: TGCGCCAGCAGCTTGGGGGGACCGGGGATATCTGGAAACACCATATATTTT. The encoded protein is CASSLGGPGISGNTIYF. The rearrangement uses TRBV5-1 and TRBJ1-3; maybe TRBD1 (5 bases). V was cut by 0 bases and J by 1 base, with 14 bases left in between. The CDR3 runs 17 residues. Germline V gives CDR1 SGHRS, CDR2 YFSETQ.

Regarding this clone: This same CDR3 is encoded by further DNA sequences in the sample. The chain employs TRBV4-3 and TRBJ2-7; D not resolved. The V gene's germline CDR1 is LGHNA and CDR2 YSLEER. The CDR3 has 13 amino acids. V gave up 0 bases and J gave up 3 bases, with 6 bases separating them. The CDR3 region is CASSQENYYEQYF. CDR3 nucleotide sequence: TGCGCCAGCAGCCAAGAAAATTACTACGAGCAGTACTTC.

The CDR3 DNA reads TGTGCCAGTAGTTATACAGTCTCTGGAAACACCATATATTTT. Its translation: CASSYTVSGNTIYF. The rearrangement uses TRBV19 and TRBJ1-3; no reliable D call. This CDR3 is built from 14 residues. V dropped 5 bases and J dropped 0 bases, with 8 bases sitting between them. Germline V gives CDR1 LNHDA, CDR2 SQIVND (reference sequence).

CDR3 nucleotide sequence: TGTGCCAGCAGACCTCTAGCGGGAGACTCCTACAATGAGCAGTTCTTC. Its protein is CASRPLAGDSYNEQFF. The chain joins TRBV9 to TRBJ2-1; 10 bases are a match to TRBD2. This CDR3 is 16 amino acids long. Germline V CDR1 and CDR2: SGDLS, YYNGEE. Trimming took 5 bases from V and 0 from J; bases not matched to a gene: 5.

The V call is TRBV5-1, the J call TRBJ2-3; TRBD1 matches 11 bases. Germline CDR1 and CDR2: SGHRS and YFSETQ. V lost 2 bases and J lost 4; bases outside the gene matches: 3. This CDR3 is built from 15 residues. Written as DNA, the CDR3 is TGCGCCAGCAGCTTTATGGGACAGGGGGCAGATACGCAGTATTTT. Protein sequence: CASSFMGQGADTQYF.

This sequence joins TRBV6-5 and TRBJ1-2; D is ambiguous. Germline values: CDR1 MNHEY, CDR2 SVGAGI. V was shortened by 4 bases and J by 4 bases, with 7 bases between the two germline ends. CDR3 length: 12 amino acids. CDR3 DNA sequence: TGTGCCAGCAGTTCGGCTTTCTATGGCTACACCTTC. Its translation is CASSSAFYGYTF.

The chain couples TRBV21-1 to TRBJ2-7. TRBV21-1 is termed a pseudogene. The CDR3 length is 11 residues. The CDR3 protein is CASSRNYEQYF. The CDR3 nucleotides read TGTGCCAGCAGCAGGAACTACGAGCAGTACTTC.

The chain has TRBV5-1 and TRBJ2-2; 13 bases agree with TRBD2. V lost 0 bases, J lost 4 bases, and 6 bases stayed unmatched. Germline CDR1 is SGHRS and CDR2 is YFSETQ. The CDR3 spans 18 residues. This chain's CDR3 is CASSLGLAGGSGTGELFF. CDR3 nucleotides: TGCGCCAGCAGCTTGGGACTAGCGGGAGGTTCAGGCACCGGGGAGCTGTTTTTT.